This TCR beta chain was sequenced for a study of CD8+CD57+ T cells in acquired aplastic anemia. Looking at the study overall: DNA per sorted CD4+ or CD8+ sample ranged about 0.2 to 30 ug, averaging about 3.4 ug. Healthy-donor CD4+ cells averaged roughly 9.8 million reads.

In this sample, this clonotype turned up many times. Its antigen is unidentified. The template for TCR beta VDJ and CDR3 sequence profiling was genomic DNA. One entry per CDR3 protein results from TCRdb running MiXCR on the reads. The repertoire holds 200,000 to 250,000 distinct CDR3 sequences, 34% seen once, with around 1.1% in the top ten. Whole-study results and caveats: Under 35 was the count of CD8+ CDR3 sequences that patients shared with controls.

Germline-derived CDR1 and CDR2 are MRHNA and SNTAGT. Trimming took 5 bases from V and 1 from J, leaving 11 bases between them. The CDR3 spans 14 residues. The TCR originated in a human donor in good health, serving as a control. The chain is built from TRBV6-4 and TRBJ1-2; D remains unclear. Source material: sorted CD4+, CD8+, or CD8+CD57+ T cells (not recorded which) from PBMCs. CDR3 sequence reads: CASSLGLGNYGYTF. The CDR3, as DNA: TGTGCCAGCAGTCTCGGGCTGGGTAACTATGGCTACACCTTC.